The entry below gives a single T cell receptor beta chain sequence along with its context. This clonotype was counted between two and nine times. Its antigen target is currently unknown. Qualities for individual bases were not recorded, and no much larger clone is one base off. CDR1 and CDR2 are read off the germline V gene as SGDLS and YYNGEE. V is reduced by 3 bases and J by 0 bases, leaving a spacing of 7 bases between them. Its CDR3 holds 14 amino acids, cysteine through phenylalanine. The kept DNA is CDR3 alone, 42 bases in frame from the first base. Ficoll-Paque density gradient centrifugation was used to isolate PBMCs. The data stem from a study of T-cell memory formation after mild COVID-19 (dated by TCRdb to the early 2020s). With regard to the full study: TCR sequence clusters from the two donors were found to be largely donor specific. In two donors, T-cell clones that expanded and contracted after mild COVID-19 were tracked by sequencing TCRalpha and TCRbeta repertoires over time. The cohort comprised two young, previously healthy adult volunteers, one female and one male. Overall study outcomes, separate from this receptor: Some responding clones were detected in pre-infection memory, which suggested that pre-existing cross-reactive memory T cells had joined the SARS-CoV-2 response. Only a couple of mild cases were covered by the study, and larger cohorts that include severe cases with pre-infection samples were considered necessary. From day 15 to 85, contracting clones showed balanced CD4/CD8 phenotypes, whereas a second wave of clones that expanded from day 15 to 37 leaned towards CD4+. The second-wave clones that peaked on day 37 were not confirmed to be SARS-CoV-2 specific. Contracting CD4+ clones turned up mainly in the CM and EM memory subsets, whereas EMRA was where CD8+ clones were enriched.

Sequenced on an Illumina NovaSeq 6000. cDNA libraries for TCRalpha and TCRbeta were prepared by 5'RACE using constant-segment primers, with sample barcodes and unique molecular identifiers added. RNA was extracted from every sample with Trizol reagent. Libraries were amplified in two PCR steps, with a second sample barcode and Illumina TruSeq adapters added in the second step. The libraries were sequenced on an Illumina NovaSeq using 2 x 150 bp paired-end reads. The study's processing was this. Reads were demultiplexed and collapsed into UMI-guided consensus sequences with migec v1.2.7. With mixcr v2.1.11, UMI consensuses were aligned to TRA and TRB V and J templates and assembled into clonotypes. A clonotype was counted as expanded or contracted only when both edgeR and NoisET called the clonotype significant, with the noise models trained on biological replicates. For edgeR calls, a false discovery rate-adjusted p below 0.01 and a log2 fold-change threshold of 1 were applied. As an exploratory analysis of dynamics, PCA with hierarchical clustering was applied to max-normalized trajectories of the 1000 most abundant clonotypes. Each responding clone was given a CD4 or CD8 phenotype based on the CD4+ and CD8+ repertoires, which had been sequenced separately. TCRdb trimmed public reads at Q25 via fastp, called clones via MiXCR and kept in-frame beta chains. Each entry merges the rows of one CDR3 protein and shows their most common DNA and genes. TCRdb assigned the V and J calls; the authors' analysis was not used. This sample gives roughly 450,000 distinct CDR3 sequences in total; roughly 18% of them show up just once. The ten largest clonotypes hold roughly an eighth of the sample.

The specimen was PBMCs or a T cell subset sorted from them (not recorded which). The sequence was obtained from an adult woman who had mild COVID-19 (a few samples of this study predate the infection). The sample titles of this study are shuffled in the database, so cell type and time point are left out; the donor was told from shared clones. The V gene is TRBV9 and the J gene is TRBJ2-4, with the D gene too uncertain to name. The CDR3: CASSGGLAKNIQYF. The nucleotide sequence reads TGTGCCAGCAGCGGTGGTCTAGCCAAAAACATTCAGTACTTC.